A single sample is the source of the 2 T cell receptor beta chains below, sequenced in a study of early T cells in non-severe SARS-CoV-2 infection. MiXCR, run by TCRdb on the 5' RACE reads, gives a single entry per CDR3 protein. Of 95,000 to 100,000 distinct CDR3 sequences in the sample, more than 9.5% were seen once. Source material: whole blood. All receptors derive from an adult who was a healthcare worker with PCR-confirmed SARS-CoV-2 infection or an uninfected control (not recorded which).

This clonotype was picked up many times. The chain combines TRBV6-1 with TRBJ2-7; D uncertain. Trimming left V 1 base short and J 0 bases short, with 13 bases between. This CDR3 region has 16 residues. Germline V lookup: CDR1 MNHNS, CDR2 SASEGT. The CDR3 sequence: CASSEDLTISSYEQYF. The CDR3 DNA follows: TGTGCCAGCAGTGAAGATCTGACGATCAGCTCCTACGAGCAGTACTTC.

The chain uses TRBV20-1 and TRBJ2-5; no definite D call. V lost 4 bases to trimming and J lost 4 bases, with 7 bases between them. The CDR3 sequence is 11 residues long. Germline assignment: CDR1 DFQATT and CDR2 SNEGSKA (reference sequence). The CDR3 DNA reads as TGCAGTGCTAACCCCGGAGAGACCCAGTACTTC. Translated: CSANPGETQYF.